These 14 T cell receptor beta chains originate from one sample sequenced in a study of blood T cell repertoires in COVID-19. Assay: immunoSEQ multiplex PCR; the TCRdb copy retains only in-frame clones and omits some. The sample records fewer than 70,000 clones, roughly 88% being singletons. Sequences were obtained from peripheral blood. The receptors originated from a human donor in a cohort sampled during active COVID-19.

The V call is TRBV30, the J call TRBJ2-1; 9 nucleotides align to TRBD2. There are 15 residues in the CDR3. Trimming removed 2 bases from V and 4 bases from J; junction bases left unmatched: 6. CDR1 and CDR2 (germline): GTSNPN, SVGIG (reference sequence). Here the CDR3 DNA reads TGTGCCTGGAGTTCTACTAGCGGGTTTTACAATGAGCAGTTCTTC. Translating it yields CAWSSTSGFYNEQFF.

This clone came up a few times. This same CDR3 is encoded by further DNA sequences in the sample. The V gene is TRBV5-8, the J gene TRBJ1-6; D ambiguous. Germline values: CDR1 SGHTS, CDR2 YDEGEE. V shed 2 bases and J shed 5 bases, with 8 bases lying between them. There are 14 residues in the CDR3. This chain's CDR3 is CASSFRGDNSPLHF. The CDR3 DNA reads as TGTGCCAGCAGCTTCCGGGGTGATAATTCACCCCTCCACTTT.

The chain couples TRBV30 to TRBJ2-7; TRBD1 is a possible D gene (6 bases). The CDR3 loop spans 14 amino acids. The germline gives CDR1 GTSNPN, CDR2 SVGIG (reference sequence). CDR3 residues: CASGQGLADYEQYF. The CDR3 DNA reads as TGTGCTTCGGGTCAGGGGCTCGCAGACTACGAGCAGTACTTC.

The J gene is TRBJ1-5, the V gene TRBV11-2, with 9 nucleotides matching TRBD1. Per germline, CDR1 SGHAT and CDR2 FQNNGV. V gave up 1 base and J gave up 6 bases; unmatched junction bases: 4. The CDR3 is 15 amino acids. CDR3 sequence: CASSLGDRDTQPQHF. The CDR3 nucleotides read TGTGCCAGCAGCTTAGGGGACAGGGACACTCAGCCCCAGCATTTT.

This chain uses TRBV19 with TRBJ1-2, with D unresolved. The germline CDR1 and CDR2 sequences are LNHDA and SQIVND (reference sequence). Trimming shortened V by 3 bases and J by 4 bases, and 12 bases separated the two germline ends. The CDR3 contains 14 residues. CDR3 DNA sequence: TGTGCCAGTAGTATGAATGAACATCTCTATGGCTACACCTTC. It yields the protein CASSMNEHLYGYTF. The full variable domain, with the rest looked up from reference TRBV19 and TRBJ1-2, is DGGITQSPKYLFRKEGQNVTLSCEQNLNHDAMYWYRQDPGQGLRLIYYSQIVNDFQKGDIAEGYSVSREKKESFPLTVTSAQKNPTAFYLCASSMNEHLYGYTFGSGTRLTVV.

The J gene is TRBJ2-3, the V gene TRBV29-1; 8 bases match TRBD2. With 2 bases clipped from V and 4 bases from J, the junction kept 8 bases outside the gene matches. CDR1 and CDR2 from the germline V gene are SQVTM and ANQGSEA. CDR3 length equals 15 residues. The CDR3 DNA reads TGCAGCGTTGAAAATCCAGCGGGAGTGGCAGATACGCAGTATTTT. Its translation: CSVENPAGVADTQYF.

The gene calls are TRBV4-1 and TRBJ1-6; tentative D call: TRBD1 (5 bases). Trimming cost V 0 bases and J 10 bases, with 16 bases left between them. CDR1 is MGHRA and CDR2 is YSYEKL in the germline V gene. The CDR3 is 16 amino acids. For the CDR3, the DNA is TGCGCCAGCAGCCAAGATGGTTCGGGGGTATACTCACCCCTCCACTTT. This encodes CASSQDGSGVYSPLHF.

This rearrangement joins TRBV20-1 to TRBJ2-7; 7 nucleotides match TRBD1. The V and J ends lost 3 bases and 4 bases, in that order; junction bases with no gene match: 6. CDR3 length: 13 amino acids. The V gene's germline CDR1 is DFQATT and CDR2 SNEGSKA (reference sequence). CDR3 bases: TGCAGTGCTAGTTTACAGGGGTTATACGAGCAGTACTTC. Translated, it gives CSASLQGLYEQYF.

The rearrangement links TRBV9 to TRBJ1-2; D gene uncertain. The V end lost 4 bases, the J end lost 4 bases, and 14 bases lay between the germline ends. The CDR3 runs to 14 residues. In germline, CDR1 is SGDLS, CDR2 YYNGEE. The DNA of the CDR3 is TGTGCCAGCAGCACCGGAGGGAAAGGCTATGGCTACACCTTC. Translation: CASSTGGKGYGYTF. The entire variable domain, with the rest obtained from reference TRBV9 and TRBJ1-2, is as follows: DSGVTQTPKHLITATGQRVTLRCSPRSGDLSVYWYQQSLDQGLQFLIQYYNGEERAKGNILERFSAQQFPDLHSELNLSSLELGDSALYFCASSTGGKGYGYTFGSGTRLTVV.

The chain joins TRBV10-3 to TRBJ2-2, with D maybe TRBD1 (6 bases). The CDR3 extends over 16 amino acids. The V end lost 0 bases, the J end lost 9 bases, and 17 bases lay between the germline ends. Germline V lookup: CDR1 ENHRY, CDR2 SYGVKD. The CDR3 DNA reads TGTGCCATCAGTGAGTCGGGGGCCGCCGGTGTGAGGGAGCTGTTTTTT. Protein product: CAISESGAAGVRELFF.

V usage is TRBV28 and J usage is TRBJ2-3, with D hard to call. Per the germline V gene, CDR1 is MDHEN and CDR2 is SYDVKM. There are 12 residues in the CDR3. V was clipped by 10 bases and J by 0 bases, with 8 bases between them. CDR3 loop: CATQRSTDTQYF. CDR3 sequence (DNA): TGTGCCACCCAGAGGAGCACAGATACGCAGTATTTT.

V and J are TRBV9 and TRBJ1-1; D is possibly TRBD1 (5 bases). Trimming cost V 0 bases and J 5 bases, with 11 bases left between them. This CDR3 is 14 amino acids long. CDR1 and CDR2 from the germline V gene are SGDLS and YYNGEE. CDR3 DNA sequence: TGTGCCAGCAGCGTAGCTACGGGGGGAACTGAAGCTTTCTTT. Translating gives CASSVATGGTEAFF. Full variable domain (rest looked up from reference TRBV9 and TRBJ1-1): DSGVTQTPKHLITATGQRVTLRCSPRSGDLSVYWYQQSLDQGLQFLIQYYNGEERAKGNILERFSAQQFPDLHSELNLSSLELGDSALYFCASSVATGGTEAFFGQGTRLTVV.

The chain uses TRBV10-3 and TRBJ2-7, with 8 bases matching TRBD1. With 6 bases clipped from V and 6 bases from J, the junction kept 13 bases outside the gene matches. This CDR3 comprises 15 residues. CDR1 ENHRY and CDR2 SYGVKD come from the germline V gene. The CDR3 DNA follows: TGTGCCATCAGCTCCTCCGGGACAGGCCTTGCCGAGCAGTACTTC. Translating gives CAISSSGTGLAEQYF.

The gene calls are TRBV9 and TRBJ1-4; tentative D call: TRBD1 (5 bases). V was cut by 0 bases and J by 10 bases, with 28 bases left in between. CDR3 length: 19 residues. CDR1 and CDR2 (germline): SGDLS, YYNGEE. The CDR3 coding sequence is TGTGCCAGCAGCGTAGGGAGGGGTTCGGCTGGACGGAGGGATGGAAAACTGTTTTTT. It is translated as CASSVGRGSAGRRDGKLFF.